This TCR beta chain originates from a study of PD-L1 blockade in urothelial cancer. About the study: Patients had received 0 to 3 prior chemotherapy regimens.

TCRdb's copy holds only in-frame clones and misses some; the assay was immunoSEQ multiplex PCR. The sample includes 20,000 to 25,000 clones, more than 70% of them seen just once. Time point in this sample: peripheral blood 6 weeks after treatment start. Each patient's cancer was a locally advanced or metastatic urothelial carcinoma. The sample here was PBMCs, taken around atezolizumab (anti-PD-L1) treatment. The TCR sequence derives from an older man with urothelial cancer.

CDR3 residues: CASSEQGNGYTF. DNA of the CDR3: TGTGCCAGCAGTGAACAGGGAAATGGCTACACCTTC. V and J are TRBV2 and TRBJ1-2; D perhaps matches TRBD1 (5 bases). The CDR3 is made up of 12 amino acids. CDR1 is SNHLY and CDR2 is FYNNEI in the germline V gene. With 2 bases removed from V and 6 bases from J, the gap between germline ends came to 7 bases.